This T cell receptor beta chain was identified during a study of long-term antiretroviral therapy in people with HIV. Every participant gave one or more pre-ART and two or more post-ART PBMC samples. Roughly 1-10 million cryopreserved PBMC were held in samples before DNA extraction. Germline assignment: CDR1 KGHSH and CDR2 LQKENI. This CDR3 is built from 10 residues. Concerning this clone itself: A junction boundary mismatches the germline segment, possibly from a read error.

At survey level, the immunoSEQ assay was run in its v3.0 version. Repertoires were generated with immunoSEQ multiplex PCR, while TCRdb's copy carries only in-frame clones and drops some. This table holds about 22,000 clones, about 82% found once. This clonotype originated in a man aged 40-55 years with HIV. The sample was unsorted PBMCs, taken 1.6 years after starting antiretroviral therapy. V is TRBV18 and J is TRBJ2-7; D gene uncertain. The CDR3 reads CASSPPDRGF. The CDR3 region has the DNA TGTGCCAGCTCACCACCGGACCGAGGCTTC.